These 2 T cell receptor beta chains originate from one sample sequenced in a study of T cell responses to AZD1222 COVID-19 vaccine. Some clones are missing from TCRdb's copy, which holds only in-frame ones; the method was immunoSEQ multiplex PCR. The sample includes tens of thousands of clones, approximately 90% of them seen just once. This specimen consisted of peripheral blood, obtained 28 days after the second AZD1222 dose. These TCRs come from an adult who received the AZD1222 COVID-19 vaccine.

This clone occurred once. The chain has TRBV12-3 or TRBV12-4 and TRBJ1-5; D is possibly TRBD1 (6 bases). The CDR3 spans 13 residues. V gave up 7 bases and J gave up 7 bases, with 14 bases separating them. The chain's CDR3 is CASTSQGGQPQHF. The CDR3 nucleotides are TGTGCCAGCACATCACAGGGTGGCCAGCCCCAGCATTTT.

The chain couples TRBV7-9 to TRBJ2-6; D gene uncertain. Germline V gene sequence: CDR1 SEHNR, CDR2 FQNEAQ (reference sequence). V was clipped by 4 bases and J by 0 bases, with 7 bases between them. The CDR3 runs 15 residues. CDR3 DNA: TGTGCCAGCAGCTCCCGGTCCTCTGGGGCCAACGTCCTGACTTTC. Amino acids: CASSSRSSGANVLTF.